The sequence of this T cell receptor (beta chain) was determined in a study of T cells after yellow fever vaccination (dated by TCRdb to between 2017 and 2020). For the wider study: The SMART-Seq v4 Ultra Low Input RNA kit was used to prepare libraries from fractions with low cell numbers. Bulk PBMC replicates and cell subsets were isolated from blood drawn at multiple timepoints before and after both primary and secondary immunization. Two healthy male donors, one aged 18 to 30 and one aged 30 to 40 years, were included in the cohort. To follow T-cell clones before and after both primary and booster YFV17D yellow fever vaccination, bulk TCR alpha and beta repertoires underwent longitudinal sequencing.

About this clonotype itself: This receptor's antigen is unknown. The sample holds no much larger clone one base away, and base qualities are not on file.

The meaning of the sample's treatment or condition label: live attenuated yellow fever vaccine strain. At every blood-draw timepoint, two biological replicates of bulk PBMCs were collected. PBMCs were isolated from peripheral blood using a standard Ficoll-Paque protocol. TriZol was used to extract RNA from bulk PBMCs, CD4 and CD8 fractions, and dextramer-positive and dextramer-negative fractions. Overall study outcomes, separate from this receptor: The secondary T-cell response was weaker than the primary response but faster, peaking on day 5 instead of day 15. A small share of clonotypes was detected in both CD4 and CD8 compartments, with the overlap likely arising from convergent recombination. The study included only a couple of donors, which limits how far the findings can be generalized. FACS-sorted repertoires could contain abundant contaminating clonotypes from the bulk population, so computational filtering was required. After the booster, most of the clones that had expanded following primary vaccination were detected again (around 97% of CD4 and around 90% of CD8), which suggests that memory was broadly maintained.

TCR cDNA was made using 5'RACE template switching, a step that added a universal primer site and unique molecular identifiers. cDNA synthesis was primed from both the TCR alpha and TCR beta constant segments. Libraries were amplified in two PCR steps, with sample barcodes and sequencing adapters added in the second step. Sequencing of libraries was performed on Illumina HiSeq 2500 (2x100 bp) or NovaSeq (2x150 bp). The authors' analysis ran thus. Reads were demultiplexed and collapsed into UMI consensus sequences with MIGEC, and V(D)J alignment was performed with MiXCR. Vaccine-responding clonotypes were defined with edgeR using replicate PBMC samples, requiring FDR below 0.01 and a log2 fold change above 5 up to day 15. CD4 or CD8 identity was assigned to each bulk clonotype according to whether the clonotype was present at higher abundance in the sequenced CD4 repertoire or the sequenced CD8 repertoire. TCRdb reprocessed the public reads (quality trimming at Q25 with fastp, clone calling with MiXCR) and kept in-frame beta chains. For every CDR3 protein sequence, its rows merge into one entry that carries the most common genes and DNA. TCRdb assigned the V and J calls; the authors' analysis was not used. The sample table lists approximately 510,000 distinct CDR3 sequences, around a fifth of them with a count of one. Less than 20% of the sample lies in the top ten.

V lost 7 bases and J lost 5 bases, and the count of bases not matched to a germline gene is 10. Looking up the germline V gene yields CDR1 MDHEN and CDR2 SYDVKM. Taken from cysteine to phenylalanine, the CDR3 has 14 residues. The kept DNA is CDR3 alone, 42 bases in frame from the first base. This specimen was PBMCs, taken less than 25 days after the first yellow fever vaccination. Recombination joined TRBV28 with TRBJ1-2, with 7 bases in between that match TRBD1. The sequence was collected from a man between 18 and 29 years old who received the YFV17D yellow fever vaccine. CDR3 loop: CASTSPGQLYGYTF. The nucleotide sequence is TGTGCCAGCACTTCGCCGGGACAGCTTTATGGCTACACCTTC.